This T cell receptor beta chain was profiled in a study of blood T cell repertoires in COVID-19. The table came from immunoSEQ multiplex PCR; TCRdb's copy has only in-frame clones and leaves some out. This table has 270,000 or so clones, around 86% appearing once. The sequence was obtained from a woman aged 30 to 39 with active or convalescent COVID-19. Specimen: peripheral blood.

DNA of the CDR3: TGTGCCAGCAGCCAAGGCATAACGGGGGGGGATCGTCGGGAGACCCAGTACTTC. Protein sequence: CASSQGITGGDRRETQYF. The rearrangement uses TRBV3-1 (or the pseudogene TRBV3-2) and TRBJ2-5, with 8 bases identical to TRBD2. Trimming took 1 base from V and 5 from J; bases not matched to a gene: 15. This CDR3 comprises 18 residues. The germline V gene has CDR1 LGHDT and CDR2 YNNKEL (reference sequence).